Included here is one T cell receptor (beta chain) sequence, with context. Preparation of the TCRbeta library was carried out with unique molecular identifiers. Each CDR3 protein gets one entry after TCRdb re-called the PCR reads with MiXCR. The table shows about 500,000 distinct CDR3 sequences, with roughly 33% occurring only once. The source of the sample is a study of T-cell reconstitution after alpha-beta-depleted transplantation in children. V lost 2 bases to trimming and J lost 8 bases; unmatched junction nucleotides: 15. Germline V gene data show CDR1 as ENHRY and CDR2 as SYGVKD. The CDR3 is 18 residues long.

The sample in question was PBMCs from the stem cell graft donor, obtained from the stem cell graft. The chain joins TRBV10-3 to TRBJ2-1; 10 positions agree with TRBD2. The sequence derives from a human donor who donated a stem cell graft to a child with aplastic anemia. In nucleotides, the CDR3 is TGTGCCATCAGTGAGGCAGAACTGGGACTAGCGAACTGGGATGAGCAGTTCTTC. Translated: CAISEAELGLANWDEQFF.